This record looks at one TCR beta chain sequence and its context. The data belong to a study of T cells in localized non-small cell lung cancer. Unmatched junction bases numbered 6, after V lost 4 bases and J lost 10 bases. The germline V gene encodes CDR1 SGHTA and CDR2 FQGNSA. This CDR3 contains 13 residues. TCRdb keeps only in-frame clones here, not all; method: immunoSEQ multiplex PCR. Among approximately 43,000 clones listed, more than 70% were seen once. The material sequenced was peripheral blood, taken before any cancer treatment. The clonotype was recovered from a female donor older than 55 with stage I squamous cell lung carcinoma. The rearrangement links TRBV7-2 to TRBJ2-3, with 9 nucleotides matching TRBD2. CDR3 nucleotide sequence: TGTGCCAGCAGCTCAATAGCGGGAGAGGCGCAGTATTTT. Translated: CASSSIAGEAQYF.